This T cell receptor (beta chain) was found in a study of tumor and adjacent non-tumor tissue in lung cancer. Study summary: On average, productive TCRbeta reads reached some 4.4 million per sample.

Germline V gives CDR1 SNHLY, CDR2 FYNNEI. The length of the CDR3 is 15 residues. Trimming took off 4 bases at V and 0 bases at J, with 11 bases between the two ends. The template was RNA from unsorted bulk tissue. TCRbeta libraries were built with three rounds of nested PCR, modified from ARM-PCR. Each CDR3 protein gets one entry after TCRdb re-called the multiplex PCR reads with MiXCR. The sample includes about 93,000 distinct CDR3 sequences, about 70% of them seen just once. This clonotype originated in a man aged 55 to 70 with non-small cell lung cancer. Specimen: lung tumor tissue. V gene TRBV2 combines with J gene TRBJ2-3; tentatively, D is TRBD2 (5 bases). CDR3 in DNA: TGTGCCAGCAGTGCAGAAAAGCGGAGCACAGATACGCAGTATTTT. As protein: CASSAEKRSTDTQYF.